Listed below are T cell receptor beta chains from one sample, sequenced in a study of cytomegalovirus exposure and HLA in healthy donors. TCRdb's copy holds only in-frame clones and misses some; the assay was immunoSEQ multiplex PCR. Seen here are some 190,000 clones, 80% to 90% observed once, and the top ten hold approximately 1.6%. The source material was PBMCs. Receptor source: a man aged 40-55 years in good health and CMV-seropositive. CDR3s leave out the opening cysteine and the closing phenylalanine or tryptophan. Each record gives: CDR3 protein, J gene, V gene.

ASSQDRESRETQY,TRBJ2-5,TRBV4-3
ASSHYYGSNQPQH,TRBJ1-5,TRBV28
ASSLGGSGGNYEQY,TRBJ2-7,TRBV7-2
ASRALTGAYGYT,TRBJ1-2,TRBV27
ASSLGDSYTEAF,TRBJ1-1,TRBV5-1
ASSLGQHEQY,TRBJ2-7,TRBV5-1
ASSLERTKGTEAF,TRBJ1-1,TRBV11-2
ACTGTGEYEQY,TRBJ2-7,TRBV30
ASSPPGSGANGLT,TRBJ2-6,TRBV5-6
ASNTLLGTGNTEAF,TRBJ1-1,TRBV28
ASSLEGVHEQY,TRBJ2-7,TRBV7-9
ASRGLAGGPHTQY,TRBJ2-3,TRBV2
SSTAGGDEQY,TRBJ2-7,TRBV7-9
ASSRTNTGGGYT,TRBJ1-2,TRBV7-8
ASRDRPSSGQY,TRBJ2-7,TRBV10-2
AWSVLRAGGNGYT,TRBJ1-2,TRBV30
ASSLDLGSSYEQY,TRBJ2-7,TRBV5-5
ASSAGSYEQY,TRBJ2-7,TRBV28
ASRGGGRLDTQY,TRBJ2-3,TRBV28
ASSFGGNYNEQF,TRBJ2-1,TRBV5-1
ASSVVLAAPGEQY,TRBJ2-7,TRBV7-3
ASSSAGVIWH,TRBJ1-5,TRBV27
ASSATSGRSYEQY,TRBJ2-7,TRBV9
ATAGTASLNTEAF,TRBJ1-1,TRBV6-1
ASSLGTRGQETQY,TRBJ2-5,TRBV7-9
ASRQVRNTEAF,TRBJ1-1,TRBV19
ASSPDRNYGYT,TRBJ1-2,TRBV5-4
ASSAVQQGGINYGYT,TRBJ1-2,TRBV6-1
ASSLIELAGGPHTQY,TRBJ2-3,TRBV5-1
ASSQDITGGRNEQY,TRBJ2-7,TRBV4-2
ASRDRGQVGELF,TRBJ2-2,TRBV6-5
ASSPRTGTYEQY,TRBJ2-7,TRBV27
ASTFGTSGYEQY,TRBJ2-7,TRBV7-2
ASSADRGNYGYT,TRBJ1-2,TRBV6-1
ASSLTSGPYEQY,TRBJ2-7,TRBV7-3
ASSLGPGGVKPQH,TRBJ1-5,TRBV7-2
ASSSGLAGRTEQF,TRBJ2-1,TRBV11-1
SGRTGSSREQY,TRBJ2-7,TRBV29-1
ASRPPGQYSGANVLT,TRBJ2-6,TRBV28
ASSPTGFYEQY,.,TRBV9
ASSQEERDLYEQH,TRBJ2-7,TRBV4-2
SVGGTGGDSYEQY,TRBJ2-7,TRBV29-1
ASSLGNPTSFLDTQY,TRBJ2-3,TRBV7-6
AWREDSYEQY,TRBJ2-7,TRBV30